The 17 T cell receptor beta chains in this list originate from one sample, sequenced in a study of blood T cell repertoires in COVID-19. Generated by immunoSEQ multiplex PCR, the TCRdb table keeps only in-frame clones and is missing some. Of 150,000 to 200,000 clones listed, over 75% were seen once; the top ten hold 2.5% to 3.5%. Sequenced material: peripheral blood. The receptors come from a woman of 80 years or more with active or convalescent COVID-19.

The CDR3 protein is CASSLDATVNTEAFF. The CDR3 DNA reads as TGCGCCAGCAGCTTGGATGCTACAGTGAACACTGAAGCTTTCTTT. This rearrangement joins TRBV5-1 to TRBJ1-1; no reliable D call. The CDR3 consists of 15 residues. The ends were cut back, 0 bases at V and 0 bases at J, with 9 bases in the middle. The germline V gene has CDR1 SGHRS and CDR2 YFSETQ. The variable domain in full, with the rest retrieved from reference TRBV5-1 and TRBJ1-1, is KAGVTQTPRYLIKTRGQQVTLSCSPISGHRSVSWYQQTPGQGLQFLFEYFSETQRNKGNFPGRFSGRQFSNSRSEMNVSTLELGDSALYLCASSLDATVNTEAFFGQGTRLTVV.

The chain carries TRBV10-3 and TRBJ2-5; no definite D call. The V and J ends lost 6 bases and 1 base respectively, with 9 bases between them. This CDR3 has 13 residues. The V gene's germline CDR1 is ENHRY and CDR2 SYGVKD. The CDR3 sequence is CAIRTFGQETQYF. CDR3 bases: TGTGCCATCAGGACATTCGGCCAAGAGACCCAGTACTTC.

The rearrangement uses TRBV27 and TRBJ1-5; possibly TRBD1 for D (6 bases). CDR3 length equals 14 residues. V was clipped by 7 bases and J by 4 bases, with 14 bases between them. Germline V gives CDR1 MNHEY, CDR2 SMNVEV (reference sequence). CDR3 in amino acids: CASTPTGINQPQHF. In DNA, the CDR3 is TGTGCCAGCACCCCTACAGGGATTAATCAGCCCCAGCATTTT.

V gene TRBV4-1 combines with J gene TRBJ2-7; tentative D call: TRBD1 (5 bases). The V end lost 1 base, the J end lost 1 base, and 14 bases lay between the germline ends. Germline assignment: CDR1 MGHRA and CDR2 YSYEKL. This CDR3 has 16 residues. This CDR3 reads CASSQVSAGKSYEQYF. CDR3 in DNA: TGCGCCAGCAGCCAAGTTAGTGCAGGGAAGTCCTACGAGCAGTACTTC.

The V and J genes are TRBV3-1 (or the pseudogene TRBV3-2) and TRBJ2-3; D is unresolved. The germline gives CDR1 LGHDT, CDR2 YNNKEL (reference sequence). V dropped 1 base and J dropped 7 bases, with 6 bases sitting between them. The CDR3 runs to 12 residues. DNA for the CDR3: TGTGCCAGCAGCCAAGCCCAGAATACGCAGTATTTT. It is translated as CASSQAQNTQYF.

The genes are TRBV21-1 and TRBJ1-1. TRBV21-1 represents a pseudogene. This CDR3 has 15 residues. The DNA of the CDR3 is TGTGCCAGCAGCAAAGCAGAGGGTTGGGCCGCTGAAGCTTTCTTT. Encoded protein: CASSKAEGWAAEAFF.

CDR3 loop: CASSRPGQETQYF. CDR3 DNA sequence: TGTGCCAGCTCACGGCCAGGACAAGAGACCCAGTACTTC. This chain connects TRBV18 to TRBJ2-5, with D unresolved. Trimming took 4 bases from V and 2 from J, leaving 8 bases between them. Germline CDR1 is KGHSH and CDR2 is LQKENI. The CDR3 contains 13 residues. The full variable domain, with the rest looked up from reference TRBV18 and TRBJ2-5, is NAGVMQNPRHLVRRRGQEARLRCSPMKGHSHVYWYRQLPEEGLKFMVYLQKENIIDESGMPKERFSAEFPKEGPSILRIQQVVRGDSAAYFCASSRPGQETQYFGPGTRLLVL.

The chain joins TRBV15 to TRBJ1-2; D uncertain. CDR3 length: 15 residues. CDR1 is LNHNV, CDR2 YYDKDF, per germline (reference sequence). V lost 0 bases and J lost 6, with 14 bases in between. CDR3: CATSREGAGYDGYTF. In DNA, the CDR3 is TGTGCCACCAGCAGAGAGGGAGCAGGATATGATGGCTACACCTTC.

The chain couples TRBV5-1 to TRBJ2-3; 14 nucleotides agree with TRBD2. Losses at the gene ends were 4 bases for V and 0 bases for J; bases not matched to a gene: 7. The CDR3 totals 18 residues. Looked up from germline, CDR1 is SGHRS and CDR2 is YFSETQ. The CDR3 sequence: CASSPGTSGRSSTDTQYF. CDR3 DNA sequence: TGCGCCAGCAGCCCGGGGACTAGCGGGAGATCTAGCACAGATACGCAGTATTTT.

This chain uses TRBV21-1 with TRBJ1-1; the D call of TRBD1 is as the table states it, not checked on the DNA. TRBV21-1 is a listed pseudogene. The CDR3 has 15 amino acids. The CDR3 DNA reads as TGTGCCAGCAGCAAAAAAAGGGGTGGGAACACTGAAGCTTTCTTT. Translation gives CASSKKRGGNTEAFF.

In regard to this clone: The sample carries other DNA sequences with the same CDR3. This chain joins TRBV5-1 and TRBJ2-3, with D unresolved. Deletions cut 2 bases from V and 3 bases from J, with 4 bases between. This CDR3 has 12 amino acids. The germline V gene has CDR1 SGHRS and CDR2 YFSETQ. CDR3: CASSFLTDTQYF. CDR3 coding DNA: TGCGCCAGCAGCTTCCTAACAGATACGCAGTATTTT. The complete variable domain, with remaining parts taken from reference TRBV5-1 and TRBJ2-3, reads KAGVTQTPRYLIKTRGQQVTLSCSPISGHRSVSWYQQTPGQGLQFLFEYFSETQRNKGNFPGRFSGRQFSNSRSEMNVSTLELGDSALYLCASSFLTDTQYFGPGTRLTVL.

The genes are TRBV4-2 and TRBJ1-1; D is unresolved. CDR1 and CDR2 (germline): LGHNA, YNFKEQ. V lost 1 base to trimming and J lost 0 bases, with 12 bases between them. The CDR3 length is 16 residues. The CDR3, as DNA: TGTGCCAGCAGCCAAGTCAACAGTGGATTGAACACTGAAGCTTTCTTT. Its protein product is CASSQVNSGLNTEAFF.

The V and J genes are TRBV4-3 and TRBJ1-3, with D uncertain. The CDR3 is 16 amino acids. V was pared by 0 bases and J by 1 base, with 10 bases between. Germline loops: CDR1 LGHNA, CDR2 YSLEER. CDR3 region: CASSQEIVGSGNTIYF. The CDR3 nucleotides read TGCGCCAGCAGCCAAGAAATAGTCGGTTCTGGAAACACCATATATTTT.

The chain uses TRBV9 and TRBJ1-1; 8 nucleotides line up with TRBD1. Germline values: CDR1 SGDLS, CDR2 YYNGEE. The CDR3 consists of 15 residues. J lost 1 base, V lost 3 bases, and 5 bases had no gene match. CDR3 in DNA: TGTGCCAGCAGCGCCCGCGGGACAGGGAACACTGAAGCTTTCTTT. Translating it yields CASSARGTGNTEAFF.

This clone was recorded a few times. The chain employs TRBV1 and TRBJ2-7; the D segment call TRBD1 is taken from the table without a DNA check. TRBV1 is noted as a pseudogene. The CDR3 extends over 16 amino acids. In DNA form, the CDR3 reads TGCACCAGCAGCCCCCCGGGGCAGGGGGCCCCCTACGAGCAGTACTTC. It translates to CTSSPPGQGAPYEQYF.

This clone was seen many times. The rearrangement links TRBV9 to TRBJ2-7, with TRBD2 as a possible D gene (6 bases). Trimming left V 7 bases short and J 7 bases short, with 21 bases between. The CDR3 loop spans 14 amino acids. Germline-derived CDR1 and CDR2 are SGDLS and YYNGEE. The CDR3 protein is CASGPGTGVEEQYF. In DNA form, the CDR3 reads TGTGCCAGCGGGCCCGGGACGGGGGTCGAGGAGCAGTACTTC.

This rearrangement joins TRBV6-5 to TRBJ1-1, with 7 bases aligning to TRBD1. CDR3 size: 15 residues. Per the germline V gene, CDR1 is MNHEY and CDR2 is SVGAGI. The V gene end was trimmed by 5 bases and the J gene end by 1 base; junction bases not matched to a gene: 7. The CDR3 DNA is TGTGCCAGCAGTATGAAGGGGGCGCAGAACACTGAAGCTTTCTTT. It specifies CASSMKGAQNTEAFF.